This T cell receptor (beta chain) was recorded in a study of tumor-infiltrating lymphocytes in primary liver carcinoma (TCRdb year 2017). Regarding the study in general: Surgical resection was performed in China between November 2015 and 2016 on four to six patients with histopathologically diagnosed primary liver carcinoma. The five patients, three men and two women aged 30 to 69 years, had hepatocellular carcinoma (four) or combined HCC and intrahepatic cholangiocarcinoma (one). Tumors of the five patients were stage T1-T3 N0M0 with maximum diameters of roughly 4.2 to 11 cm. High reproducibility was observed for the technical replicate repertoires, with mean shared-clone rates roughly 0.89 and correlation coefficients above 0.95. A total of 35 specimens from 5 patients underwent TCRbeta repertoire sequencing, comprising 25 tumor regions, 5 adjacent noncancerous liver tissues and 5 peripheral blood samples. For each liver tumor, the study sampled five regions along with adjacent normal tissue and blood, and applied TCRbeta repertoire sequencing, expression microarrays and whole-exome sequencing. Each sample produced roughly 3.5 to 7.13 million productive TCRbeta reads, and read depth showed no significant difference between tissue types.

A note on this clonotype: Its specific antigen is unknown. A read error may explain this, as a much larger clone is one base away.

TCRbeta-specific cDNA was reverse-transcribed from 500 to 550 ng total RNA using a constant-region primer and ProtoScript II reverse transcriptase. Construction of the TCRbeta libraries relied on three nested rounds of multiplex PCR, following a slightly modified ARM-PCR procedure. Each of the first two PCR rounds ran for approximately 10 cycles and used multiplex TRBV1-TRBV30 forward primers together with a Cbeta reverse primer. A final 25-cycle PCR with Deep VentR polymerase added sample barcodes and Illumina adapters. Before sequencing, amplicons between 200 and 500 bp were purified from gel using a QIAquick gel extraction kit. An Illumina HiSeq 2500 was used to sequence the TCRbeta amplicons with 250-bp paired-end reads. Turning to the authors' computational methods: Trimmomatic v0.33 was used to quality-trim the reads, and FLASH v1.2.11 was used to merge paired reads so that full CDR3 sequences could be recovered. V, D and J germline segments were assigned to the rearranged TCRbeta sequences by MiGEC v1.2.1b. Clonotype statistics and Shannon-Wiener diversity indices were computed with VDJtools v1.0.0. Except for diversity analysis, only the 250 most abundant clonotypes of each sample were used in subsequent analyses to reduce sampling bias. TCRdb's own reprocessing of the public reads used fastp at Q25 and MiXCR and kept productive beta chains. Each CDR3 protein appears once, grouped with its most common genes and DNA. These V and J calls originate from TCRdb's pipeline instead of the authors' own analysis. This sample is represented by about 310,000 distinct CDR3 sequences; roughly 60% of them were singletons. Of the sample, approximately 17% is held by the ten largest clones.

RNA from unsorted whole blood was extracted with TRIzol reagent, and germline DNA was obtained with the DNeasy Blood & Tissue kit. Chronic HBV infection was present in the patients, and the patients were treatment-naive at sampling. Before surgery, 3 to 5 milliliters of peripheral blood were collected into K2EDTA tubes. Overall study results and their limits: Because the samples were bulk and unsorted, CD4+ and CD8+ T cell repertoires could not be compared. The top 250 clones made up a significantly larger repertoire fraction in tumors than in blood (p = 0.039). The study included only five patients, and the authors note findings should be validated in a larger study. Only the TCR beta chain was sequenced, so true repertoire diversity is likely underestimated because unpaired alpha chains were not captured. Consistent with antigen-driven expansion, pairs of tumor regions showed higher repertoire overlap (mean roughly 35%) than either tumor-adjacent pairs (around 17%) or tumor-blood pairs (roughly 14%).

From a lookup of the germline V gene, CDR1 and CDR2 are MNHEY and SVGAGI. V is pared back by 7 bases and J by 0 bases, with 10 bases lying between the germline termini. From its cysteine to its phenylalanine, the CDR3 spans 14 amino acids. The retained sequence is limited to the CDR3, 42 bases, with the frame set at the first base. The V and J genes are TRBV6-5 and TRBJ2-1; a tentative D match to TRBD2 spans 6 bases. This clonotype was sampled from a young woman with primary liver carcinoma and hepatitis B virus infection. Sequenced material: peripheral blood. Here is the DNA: TGTGCCAGCAATGGAGGGCCCTCCTACAATGAGCAGTTCTTC. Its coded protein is CASNGGPSYNEQFF.